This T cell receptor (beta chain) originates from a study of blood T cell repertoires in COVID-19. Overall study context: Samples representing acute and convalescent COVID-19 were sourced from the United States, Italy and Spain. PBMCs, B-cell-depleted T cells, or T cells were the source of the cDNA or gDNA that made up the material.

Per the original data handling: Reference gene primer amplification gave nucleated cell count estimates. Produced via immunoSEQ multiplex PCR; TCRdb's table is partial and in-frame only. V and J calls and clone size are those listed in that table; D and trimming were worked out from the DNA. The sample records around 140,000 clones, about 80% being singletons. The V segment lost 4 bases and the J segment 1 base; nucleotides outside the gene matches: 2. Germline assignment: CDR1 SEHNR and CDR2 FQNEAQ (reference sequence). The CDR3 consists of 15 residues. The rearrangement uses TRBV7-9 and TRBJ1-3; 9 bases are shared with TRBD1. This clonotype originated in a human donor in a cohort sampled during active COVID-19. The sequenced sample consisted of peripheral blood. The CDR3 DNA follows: TGTGCCAGCAGCTACGGACAGGGGTCTGGAAACACCATATATTTT. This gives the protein CASSYGQGSGNTIYF.